This T cell receptor (beta chain) was captured by sequencing in a study of blood T cell repertoires in COVID-19 (TCRdb year 2020). Regarding the research as a whole: The collaborator samples originated in the United States, Italy and Spain and spanned the acute and convalescent phases of COVID-19. The prospective study material was composed of cDNA or gDNA derived from T cells, B-cell-depleted T cells, or PBMCs. The dataset comprised deeply sampled blood TCRbeta repertoires from subjects exposed to, actively infected with, or recovered from COVID-19. The repertoires were released in a freely available public database intended as a resource for research on the immune response to SARS-CoV-2. Samples came from the ongoing ImmuneRACE study (first 160 participants) plus 1,254 subjects from 6 global collaborators. Sample metadata almost always included a de-identified subject ID, COVID-19 status, age in years and sex. HLA class I and class II types, where available, came from metadata supplied by the sample provider rather than from assay-based typing.

TCRbeta CDR3 regions were amplified from genomic DNA using the immunoSEQ Assay, a bias-controlled multiplex PCR. The study's own analysis went as follows. The number of nucleated cells in each sample was estimated from the amplification of reference gene primers within the assay. To quantify the absolute abundance of each unique TCRbeta CDR3 rearrangement, sequence reads were collapsed and filtered. For each sample, productive Simpson clonality was calculated as the square root of Simpson's diversity index over productive rearrangements. In its TCRdb copy, this immuneACCESS table keeps in-frame sequences only and misses some clones. Where compared with another copy, unresolved V genes explain less than half of these, and the others have no known cause. D and trimming come from the DNA, and the V and J calls and clone size come from that table. Within this sample are 110,000 to 150,000 clones, with 88% of them counted one time only. The ten most abundant clones make up 1.5% to 2% of the sample.

The collaborating institutions used their own protocols to collect whole blood in K2EDTA tubes. For TCRbeta analysis, collaborators shipped samples as frozen whole blood, isolated PBMCs, or DNA extracted from either of those sample types. Beyond this particular receptor, the publication reports: The quantity of clinical and demographic metadata differed by source and by participant and was supplied without curation.

The CDR3 contains 14 residues, cysteine and phenylalanine counted. The sequence is cut down to CDR3 DNA, 42 bases in frame from base 1. The V and J ends are trimmed by 3 bases and 4 bases, leaving 11 bases between them. For CDR1 and CDR2, the germline V gene (reference sequence) lists LNHDA and SQIVND. As concerns this clone: Which antigen it targets is not known. One base away there is no much larger clone; base qualities are not given.

The sample taken for sequencing was peripheral blood. The TCR sequence derives from a man aged 65-85 years with acute or convalescent COVID-19. Recombination connected TRBV19 to TRBJ2-3; a tentative D match to TRBD1 spans 5 bases. The sequence in DNA is TGTGCCAGTAGTATCCCGCAGGGTGCAGATACGCAGTATTTT. Translated, this gives CASSIPQGADTQYF.